Sequencing of this T cell receptor beta chain was carried out in a study of T cells after yellow fever vaccination. Study-wide background: SMART-Seq v4 Ultra Low Input prepared the low-cell-number fractions. Study outcomes and limitations: The booster response re-showed most primary clones: roughly 97% CD4, approximately 90% CD8. Contamination by abundant bulk-population clonotypes could be present in FACS-sorted repertoires.

5'RACE template switching generated TCR cDNA, adding a universal primer site and UMIs. TCRdb processed the 5' RACE reads anew with MiXCR; each CDR3 protein has one entry. The data show about 550,000 distinct CDR3 sequences, with about a fifth seen just once and more than 13% held by the top ten. CDR3 length: 16 residues. J was trimmed by 4 bases and V by 3 bases; bases with no gene match: 9. Per the germline V gene, CDR1 is SGHRS and CDR2 is YFSETQ. As regards this clonotype: The antigen remains unidentified.

The sample consisted of PBMCs, taken 15 days after the yellow fever booster vaccination. The chain employs TRBV5-1 and TRBJ1-1; 10 bases match TRBD1. This receptor was identified in a man between 25 and 39 years old who received the YFV17D yellow fever vaccine. The DNA of the CDR3 is TGCGCCAGCAGCTCCGGACAGGGGGGACTATTCACTGAAGCTTTCTTT. It specifies CASSSGQGGLFTEAFF.